This record covers a single T cell receptor (beta chain). These data originate in a study of blood T cell repertoires in COVID-19. Whole-study context: Collection of acute and convalescent COVID-19 samples took place in the United States, Italy and Spain. In each case, the material was cDNA or gDNA derived from T cells, B-cell-depleted T cells, or PBMCs.

Original processing methods: It was from reference gene primer amplification that nucleated cell counts were estimated. The protocol was immunoSEQ multiplex PCR, while the TCRdb copy is restricted to in-frame clones and leaves out a portion. V, J and clone size reflect that table, while D and trimming were determined from the DNA. The sample lists around 150,000 clones, 78% occurring once. CDR1 and CDR2 (germline): SGHRS, YFSETQ. This CDR3 contains 16 residues. The V gene end was trimmed by 0 bases and the J gene end by 9 bases; junction bases not matched to a gene: 9. This TCR came from a man between 60 and 70 years old who had recovered from COVID-19. The chain has TRBV5-1 and TRBJ1-6; 7 nucleotides align to TRBD1. The sample comprised peripheral blood. DNA for the CDR3: TGCGCCAGCAGCTTGGTACTCCAGGGGGGTAGTTCACCCCTCCACTTT. This translates into CASSLVLQGGSSPLHF.